The 32 T cell receptor beta chains below come from one sample, sequenced in a study of T-cell reconstitution after alpha-beta-depleted transplantation in children. Unique molecular identifiers tagged the TCRbeta library. MiXCR was run by TCRdb on the PCR reads, yielding one entry per CDR3 protein. This table has a few hundred thousand distinct CDR3 sequences, 25% appearing once. The sequenced sample was PBMCs, obtained before TCRalphabeta/CD19-depleted stem cell transplant. The receptor source for this set is a girl aged 2 to 10 with Fanconi anemia, due to receive a stem cell transplant.

The chain recombines TRBV11-3 with TRBJ2-2, with TRBD2 matching 9 bases. Germline V lookup: CDR1 SGHNT, CDR2 YENEEA. This CDR3 region has 15 residues. The trim removed 4 bases at V and 2 bases at J, leaving 2 bases unmatched. The CDR3 bases are TGTGCCAGCAGCTCACTAGCGGGCAACACCGGGGAGCTGTTTTTT. Translating gives CASSSLAGNTGELFF. Using reference TRBV11-3 and TRBJ2-2 for the parts outside the CDR3, the full variable domain is EAGVVQSPRYKIIEKKQPVAFWCNPISGHNTLYWYLQNLGQGPELLIRYENEEAVDDSQLPKDRFSAERLKGVDSTLKIQPAELGDSAVYLCASSSLAGNTGELFFGEGSRLTVL.

This clonotype showed up many times. This sequence joins TRBV12-3 or TRBV12-4 and TRBJ2-5, with D hard to call. The CDR3 is made up of 14 amino acids. Trimming removed 1 base from V and 5 bases from J, with 11 bases in between. The CDR3 is CASSLGFVEETQYF. CDR3 DNA sequence: TGTGCCAGCAGTTTAGGTTTTGTTGAGGAGACCCAGTACTTC.

V is TRBV15 and J is TRBJ2-2, with D maybe TRBD1 (6 bases). The V and J ends lost 0 bases and 3 bases respectively, with 11 bases between them. Germline V CDR1 and CDR2: LNHNV, YYDKDF (reference sequence). This CDR3 region has 16 residues. The CDR3 region has the DNA TGTGCCACCAGCAGAGACTGGACAGCTTACACCGGGGAGCTGTTTTTT. Amino acids: CATSRDWTAYTGELFF.

In DNA form, the CDR3 reads TGTGCCAGCACGCTTAGCGGGAGGGTAACGTCATACAATGAGCAGTTCTTC. It specifies CASTLSGRVTSYNEQFF. The V and J genes are TRBV21-1 and TRBJ2-1; the D call of TRBD2 is as the table states it, not checked on the DNA. TRBV21-1 has pseudogene status. This CDR3 has 17 residues.

This sequence joins TRBV29-1 and TRBJ1-1; TRBD1 aligns across 10 bases. J gave up 0 bases and V 1 base, and 5 bases lay outside the gene matches. The CDR3 is 16 residues long. Germline CDR1 and CDR2: SQVTM and ANQGSEA. This chain's CDR3 is CSVEGDRGRLNTEAFF. The CDR3 nucleotides read TGCAGCGTTGAAGGGGACAGGGGCCGACTGAACACTGAAGCTTTCTTT.

This clonotype was recorded a few times. CDR3 DNA sequence: TGCAGCGTTGGTCGTAGGGACACCCATCATGGCTACACCTTC. This encodes CSVGRRDTHHGYTF. The chain recombines TRBV29-1 with TRBJ1-2; tentatively, D is TRBD1 (6 bases). The length of the CDR3 is 14 residues. Germline CDR1 is SQVTM and CDR2 is ANQGSEA. The V end was cut by 4 bases, the J end by 6 bases, with 18 bases between.

This clonotype was observed at least ten times. This chain joins TRBV28 and TRBJ2-7; D is ambiguous. Germline V lookup: CDR1 MDHEN, CDR2 SYDVKM. V was shortened by 6 bases and J by 2 bases, with 14 bases between the two germline ends. The CDR3 contains 14 residues. In DNA form, the CDR3 reads TGTGCCAGCAGGCCAGTCCTCGAGACCTACGAGCAGTACTTC. Encoded protein: CASRPVLETYEQYF.

This clonotype has a single count. The chain uses TRBV29-1 and TRBJ2-7; D remains unclear. V dropped 4 bases and J dropped 0 bases, with 7 bases sitting between them. The germline V gene has CDR1 SQVTM and CDR2 ANQGSEA. CDR3 size: 12 residues. In nucleotides, the CDR3 is TGCAGCGTTGGAACGCCCTCCTACGAGCAGTACTTC. It translates to CSVGTPSYEQYF.

This clonotype was seen more than once but under ten times. The genes are TRBV20-1 and TRBJ2-1; TRBD1 or TRBD2 may be the D gene (6 bases each). CDR1 and CDR2 from the germline V gene are DFQATT and SNEGSKA (reference sequence). There are 11 residues in the CDR3. Trimming took 6 bases from V and 13 from J, leaving 16 bases between them. This chain's CDR3 is CSATKGDFQFF. The CDR3 DNA reads TGCAGTGCCACTAAGGGGGACTTCCAGTTCTTC.

This clonotype has only a few counts. CDR3 sequence reads: CASSVVSVGTEAFF. CDR3 coding DNA: TGTGCCAGCAGCGTAGTATCAGTGGGTACTGAAGCTTTCTTT. This chain links TRBV9 with TRBJ1-1; D is undetermined. This CDR3 has 14 residues. Trimming took off 0 bases at V and 5 bases at J, with 11 bases between the two ends. Looked up from germline, CDR1 is SGDLS and CDR2 is YYNGEE.

This clonotype occurred many times. This chain uses TRBV13 with TRBJ2-7, with 7 positions matching TRBD2. This CDR3 spans 13 amino acids. The V gene's germline CDR1 is PRHDT and CDR2 FYEKMQ (reference sequence). Unmatched junction bases numbered 9, after V lost 8 bases and J lost 5 bases. In DNA, the CDR3 is TGTGCCAGCCGGGACGGGAGGTCCGACGAGCAGTACTTC. Translated, it gives CASRDGRSDEQYF.

The chain's CDR3 is CSADYSGRGDEQYF. Written as DNA, the CDR3 is TGCAGTGCTGATTATAGCGGGAGAGGTGACGAGCAGTACTTC. The chain uses TRBV20-1 and TRBJ2-7, with 9 bases aligning to TRBD2. This CDR3 is 14 amino acids long. Losses at the gene ends were 5 bases for V and 5 bases for J; bases not matched to a gene: 10. The V gene's germline CDR1 is DFQATT and CDR2 SNEGSKA (reference sequence).

V and J are TRBV2 and TRBJ2-1; D remains unclear. CDR1 and CDR2 (germline): SNHLY, FYNNEI. Trimming stripped 3 bases from V and 7 bases from J, with 19 bases between. This CDR3 region has 16 residues. The CDR3 is CASSESVVRIKNEQFF. In DNA, the CDR3 is TGTGCCAGCAGTGAGTCGGTCGTCCGAATTAAGAATGAGCAGTTCTTC.

This clonotype showed up many times. The rearrangement joins TRBV10-3 to TRBJ2-7; D may be TRBD1 (6 bases). The CDR3 contains 15 residues. Trimming took 10 bases from V and 5 from J, leaving 24 bases between them. Per the germline V gene, CDR1 is ENHRY and CDR2 is SYGVKD. The CDR3 region has the DNA TGTGCCAACTCAGACGGGACATCGTTTTCCCACGAGCAGTACTTC. It codes for CANSDGTSFSHEQYF.

The chain employs TRBV2 and TRBJ2-3, with D tentatively TRBD1 or TRBD2 (6 bases each). The ends were cut back, 6 bases at V and 4 bases at J, with 29 bases in the middle. The CDR3 sequence is 19 residues long. CDR1 and CDR2 (germline): SNHLY, FYNNEI. Here the CDR3 DNA reads TGTGCCAGCAGGTGGGGGGCCTCGTTCTTCCCGTCACTCGCAGATACGCAGTATTTT. Translation: CASRWGASFFPSLADTQYF.

The chain has TRBV20-1 and TRBJ2-7, with TRBD2 matching over 12 bases. The CDR3 consists of 14 residues. The V and J ends lost 4 bases and 3 bases, in that order; junction bases with no gene match: 4. Germline-derived CDR1 and CDR2 are DFQATT and SNEGSKA (reference sequence). The CDR3 DNA reads as TGCAGTGCTACACTAGCGGGAGGTAACTACGAGCAGTACTTC. Translation gives CSATLAGGNYEQYF.

This clonotype was observed a few times. J is TRBJ2-3 and V is TRBV7-9; D not resolved. The CDR3 totals 13 residues. Trimming took off 6 bases at V and 2 bases at J, with 9 bases between the two ends. Per germline, CDR1 SEHNR and CDR2 FQNEAQ (reference sequence). CDR3 bases: TGTGCCAGCAGGGAGAGAGACACAGATACGCAGTATTTT. Translation gives CASRERDTDTQYF. Full variable domain (missing parts from reference TRBV7-9 and TRBJ2-3): DTGVSQNPRHKITKRGQNVTFRCDPISEHNRLYWYRQTLGQGPEFLTYFQNEAQLEKSRLLSDRFSAERPKGSFSTLEIQRTEQGDSAMYLCASRERDTDTQYFGPGTRLTVL.

This clonotype was detected a few times. J is TRBJ2-5 and V is TRBV13; 7 positions agree with TRBD2. The CDR3 has 14 residues. With 3 bases clipped from V and 5 bases from J, the junction kept 6 bases outside the gene matches. Looked up from germline, CDR1 is PRHDT and CDR2 is FYEKMQ (reference sequence). The CDR3 coding sequence is TGTGCCAGCAGCTTGACTAGCATAATGGAGACCCAGTACTTC. It yields the protein CASSLTSIMETQYF.

CDR3 in amino acids: CSVDSGRGTQYF. The CDR3 bases are TGCAGCGTTGATTCGGGCCGTGGGACCCAGTACTTC. V usage is TRBV29-1 and J usage is TRBJ2-5; D is uncertain. In germline, CDR1 is SQVTM, CDR2 ANQGSEA. The ends were cut back, 3 bases at V and 7 bases at J, with 12 bases in the middle. The CDR3 spans 12 residues.

This clonotype has more than one count but fewer than ten. The genes are TRBV7-2 and TRBJ1-5; weak D call: TRBD1 (6 bases). CDR1 SGHTA and CDR2 FQGNSA come from the germline V gene. V lost 0 bases and J 5 bases, leaving 14 bases between the germline ends. This CDR3 has 16 amino acids. The CDR3 nucleotides are TGTGCCAGCAGCTTAGCGAGGAGGGGGAACTATCAGCCCCAGCATTTT. Translating it yields CASSLARRGNYQPQHF.

Notes on this clonotype: A read error may explain this, as a much larger clone is one base away. The rearrangement uses TRBV27 and TRBJ2-2; tentatively, D is TRBD2 (6 bases). This CDR3 is 11 amino acids long. Germline CDR1 and CDR2: MNHEY and SMNVEV (reference sequence). The chain's CDR3 is CASRDTGGLFF. In DNA, the CDR3 is TGTGCCAGCAGGGACACCGGGGGGCTGTTTTTT.

The sample holds many counts of this clonotype. The rearrangement links TRBV3-1 to TRBJ2-3; D is ambiguous. The CDR3 spans 15 residues. Trimming cost V 4 bases and J 0 bases, with 11 bases left between them. CDR1 and CDR2 (germline): LGHDT, YNNKEL (reference sequence). CDR3 in DNA: TGTGCCAGCAGCCCTGGGCTATCTAGCACAGATACGCAGTATTTT. Protein product: CASSPGLSSTDTQYF.

This clonotype has only a few counts. The chain is built from TRBV9 and TRBJ2-3; D ambiguous. V lost 2 bases and J lost 2, with 12 bases in between. The germline gives CDR1 SGDLS, CDR2 YYNGEE. The CDR3 totals 15 residues. The CDR3 DNA sequence: TGTGCCAGCAGCGTTGTGAGTTCGTTCACAGATACGCAGTATTTT. Protein product: CASSVVSSFTDTQYF.

This clonotype occurred many times. The J gene is TRBJ2-1, the V gene TRBV15; TRBD2 matches 10 bases. V gave up 3 bases and J gave up 5 bases; unmatched junction bases: 7. This CDR3 has 16 amino acids. Germline V CDR1 and CDR2: LNHNV, YYDKDF (reference sequence). CDR3 in DNA: TGTGCCACCAGCAGCAGGCTAGCGGGAGTCGACAATGAGCAGTTCTTC. It codes for CATSSRLAGVDNEQFF.

The chain carries TRBV7-3 and TRBJ2-3; perhaps TRBD2 as D (5 bases). Germline V gene data show CDR1 as SGHTA and CDR2 as FQGTGA. The V end was cut by 5 bases, the J end by 1 base, with 10 bases between. The CDR3 contains 14 residues. In DNA, the CDR3 is TGTGCCAGCAGCCCTATCGGGGGCACAGATACGCAGTATTTT. Translated, it gives CASSPIGGTDTQYF. The entire variable domain, with the rest obtained from reference TRBV7-3 and TRBJ2-3, is as follows: GAGVSQTPSNKVTEKGKYVELRCDPISGHTALYWYRQSLGQGPEFLIYFQGTGAADDSGLPNDRFFAVRPEGSVSTLKIQRTERGDSAVYLCASSPIGGTDTQYFGPGTRLTVL.

This clonotype was seen a few times. The rearrangement joins TRBV10-2 to TRBJ1-3, with D perhaps TRBD1 (6 bases). V lost 0 bases to trimming and J lost 0 bases, with 12 bases between them. CDR3 length: 17 amino acids. Germline V gene lookup returns CDR1 WSHSY and CDR2 SAAADI. The CDR3 DNA follows: TGCGCCAGCAGTGAGTCGACTAGACAGGCCTCTGGAAACACCATATATTTT. Residues: CASSESTRQASGNTIYF.

The chain has TRBV2 and TRBJ2-1; D gene ambiguous. Trimming stripped 2 bases from V and 2 bases from J, with 7 bases between. Germline V lookup: CDR1 SNHLY, CDR2 FYNNEI. The CDR3 contains 14 residues. The CDR3 DNA sequence: TGTGCCAGCAGTGAAATTGGAACCTACAATGAGCAGTTCTTC. As protein: CASSEIGTYNEQFF.

This clonotype was observed many times. The V call is TRBV12-3 or TRBV12-4, the J call TRBJ2-3, with D maybe TRBD1 (5 bases). This CDR3 region has 13 residues. V lost 3 bases and J 4 bases, leaving 8 bases between the germline ends. The CDR3 loop reads CASSFRVSDTQYF. The CDR3, as DNA: TGTGCCAGCAGTTTCAGGGTTTCAGATACGCAGTATTTT.

This chain's CDR3 is CASSENGGEQYF. The CDR3, as DNA: TGCGCCAGCAGTGAAAATGGTGGCGAGCAGTACTTC. J is TRBJ2-7 and V is TRBV10-1, with D uncertain. Per the germline V gene, CDR1 is WNHNN and CDR2 is SYGVQD (reference sequence). The length of the CDR3 is 12 residues. Trimming cost V 3 bases and J 6 bases, with 9 bases left between them.

The chain joins TRBV12-3 or TRBV12-4 to TRBJ1-5, with TRBD1 matching over 8 bases. With 5 bases clipped from V and 7 bases from J, the junction kept 7 bases outside the gene matches. The CDR3 has 14 amino acids. The CDR3 loop reads CASSQRTGLQPQHF. CDR3 DNA sequence: TGTGCCAGCAGTCAAAGGACAGGGCTCCAGCCCCAGCATTTT.

The chain employs TRBV20-1 and TRBJ2-7; 12 nucleotides align to TRBD2. V trimming: 0 bases; J trimming: 3 bases; junction bases outside the gene matches: 6. This CDR3 has 16 amino acids. Per germline, CDR1 DFQATT and CDR2 SNEGSKA (reference sequence). The CDR3 DNA is TGCAGTGCTAGAGAGGTAGGACTAGCGGGAATCTACGAGCAGTACTTC. Its translation is CSAREVGLAGIYEQYF.

This clonotype was counted a few times. The genes are TRBV29-1 and TRBJ2-7; the D call may be TRBD1 or TRBD2 (5 bases each). CDR1 SQVTM and CDR2 ANQGSEA come from the germline V gene. Trimming took 2 bases from V and 0 from J, leaving 14 bases between them. The CDR3 has 15 residues. CDR3 amino acids: CSVESGTARSYEQYF. The CDR3 bases are TGCAGCGTTGAATCCGGGACGGCACGCTCCTACGAGCAGTACTTC.